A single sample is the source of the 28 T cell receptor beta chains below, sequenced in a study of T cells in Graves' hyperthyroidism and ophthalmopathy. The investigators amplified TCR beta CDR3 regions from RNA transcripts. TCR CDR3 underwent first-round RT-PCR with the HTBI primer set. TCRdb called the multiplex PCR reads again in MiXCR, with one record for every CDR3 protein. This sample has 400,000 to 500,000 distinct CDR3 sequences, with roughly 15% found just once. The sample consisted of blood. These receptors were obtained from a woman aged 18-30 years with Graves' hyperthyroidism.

The DNA of the CDR3 is TGTGCCAGCAGCTTAGCTACTTTGGCAGATGAGCAGTACTTC. Encoded protein: CASSLATLADEQYF. The chain is built from TRBV7-6 and TRBJ2-7; unclear D gene. Trimming shortened V by 0 bases and J by 7 bases, and 13 bases separated the two germline ends. This CDR3 contains 14 residues. Germline values: CDR1 SGHVS, CDR2 FNYEAQ.

The CDR3 is CASSLRGGAEQYF. CDR3 sequence (DNA): TGTGCCAGCAGTTTACGCGGGGGGGCCGAGCAGTACTTC. The rearrangement uses TRBV12-3 or TRBV12-4 and TRBJ2-7; TRBD2 matches at 9 bases. The J segment lost 6 bases and the V segment lost 2 bases, leaving 2 bases of the junction unmatched. The CDR3 has 13 residues.

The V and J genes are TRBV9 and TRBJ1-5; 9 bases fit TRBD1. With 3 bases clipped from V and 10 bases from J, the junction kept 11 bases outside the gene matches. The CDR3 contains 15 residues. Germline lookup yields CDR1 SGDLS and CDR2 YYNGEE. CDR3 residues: CASSASPEQGAPQHF. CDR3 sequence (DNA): TGTGCCAGCAGCGCGAGTCCAGAACAGGGGGCCCCCCAGCATTTT.

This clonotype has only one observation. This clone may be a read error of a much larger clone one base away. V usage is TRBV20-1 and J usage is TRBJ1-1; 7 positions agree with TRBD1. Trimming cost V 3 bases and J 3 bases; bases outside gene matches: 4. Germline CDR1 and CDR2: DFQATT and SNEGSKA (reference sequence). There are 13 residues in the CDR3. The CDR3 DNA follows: TGCAGTGCTAGTGCCGACAGGGACACTGAAGCTTTCTTT. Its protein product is CSASADRDTEAFF.

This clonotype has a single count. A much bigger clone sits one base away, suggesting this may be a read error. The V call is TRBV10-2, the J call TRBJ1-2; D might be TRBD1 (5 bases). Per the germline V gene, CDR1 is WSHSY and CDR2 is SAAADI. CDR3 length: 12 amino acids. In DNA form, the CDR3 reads TGCGCCAGCCTTCGGGACGACTATGACTACACCTTC. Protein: CASLRDDYDYTF.

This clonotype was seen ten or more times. CDR3 in amino acids: CATSENRNTEAFF. DNA of the CDR3: TGTGCCACCAGTGAAAACAGGAACACTGAAGCTTTCTTT. The genes are TRBV24-1 and TRBJ1-1; D remains unclear. Germline lookup yields CDR1 KGHDR and CDR2 SFDVKD. This CDR3 region has 13 residues. The V and J ends lost 4 bases and 1 base respectively, with 6 bases between them.

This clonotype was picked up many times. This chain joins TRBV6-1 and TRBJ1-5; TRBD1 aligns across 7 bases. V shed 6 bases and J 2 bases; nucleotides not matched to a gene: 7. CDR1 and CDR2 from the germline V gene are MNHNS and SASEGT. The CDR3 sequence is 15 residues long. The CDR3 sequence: CASRIDRVGNQPQHF. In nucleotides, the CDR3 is TGTGCCAGCAGGATCGACAGGGTAGGCAATCAGCCCCAGCATTTT.

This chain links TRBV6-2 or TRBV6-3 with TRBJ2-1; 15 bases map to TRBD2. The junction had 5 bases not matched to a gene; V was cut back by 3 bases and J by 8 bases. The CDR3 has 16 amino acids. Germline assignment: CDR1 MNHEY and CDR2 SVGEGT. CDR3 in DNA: TGTGCCAGCAGTTATGGACTAGCGGGAGGGCCCGATGAGCAGTTCTTC. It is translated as CASSYGLAGGPDEQFF.

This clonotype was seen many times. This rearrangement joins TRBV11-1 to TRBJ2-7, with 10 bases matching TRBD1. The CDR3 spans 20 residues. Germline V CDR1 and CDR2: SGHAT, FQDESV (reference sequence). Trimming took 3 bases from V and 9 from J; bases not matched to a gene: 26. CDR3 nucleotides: TGTGCCAGCAGCTTTCCTCATTCGACAGGGGGCCAGCGGAGGGACTTTGTGCAGTACTTC. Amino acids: CASSFPHSTGGQRRDFVQYF.

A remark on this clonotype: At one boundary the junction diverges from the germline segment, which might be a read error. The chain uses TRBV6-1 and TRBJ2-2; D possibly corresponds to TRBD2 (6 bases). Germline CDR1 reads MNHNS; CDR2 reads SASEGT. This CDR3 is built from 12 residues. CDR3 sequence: CAGRVSTGGLFF. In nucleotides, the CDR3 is TGTGCCGGCCGGGTTTCCACCGGGGGGCTGTTTTTT.

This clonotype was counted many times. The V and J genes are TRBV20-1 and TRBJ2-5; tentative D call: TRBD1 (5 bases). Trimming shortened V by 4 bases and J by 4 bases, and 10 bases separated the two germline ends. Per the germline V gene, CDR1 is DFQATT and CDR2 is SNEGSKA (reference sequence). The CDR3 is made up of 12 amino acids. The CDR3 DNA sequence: TGCAGTGCTAACAGGAGTGGAGAGACCCAGTACTTC. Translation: CSANRSGETQYF.

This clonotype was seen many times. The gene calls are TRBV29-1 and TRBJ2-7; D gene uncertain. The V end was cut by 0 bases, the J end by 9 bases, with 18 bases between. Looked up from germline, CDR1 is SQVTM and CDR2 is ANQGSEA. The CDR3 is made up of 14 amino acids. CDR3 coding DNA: TGCAGCGTTGAAGATCCGATGCGTTTGGAAGGGCAGTACTTC. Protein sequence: CSVEDPMRLEGQYF.

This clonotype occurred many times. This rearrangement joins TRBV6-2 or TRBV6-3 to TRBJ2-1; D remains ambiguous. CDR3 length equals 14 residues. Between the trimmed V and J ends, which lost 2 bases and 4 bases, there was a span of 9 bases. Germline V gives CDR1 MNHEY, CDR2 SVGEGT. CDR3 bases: TGTGCCAGCAGTTACGATACGGAGTACAATGAGCAGTTCTTC. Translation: CASSYDTEYNEQFF.

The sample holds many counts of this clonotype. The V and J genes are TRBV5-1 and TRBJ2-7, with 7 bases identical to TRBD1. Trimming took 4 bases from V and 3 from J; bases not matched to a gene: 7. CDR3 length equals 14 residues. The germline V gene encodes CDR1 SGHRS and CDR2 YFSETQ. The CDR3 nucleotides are TGCGCCAGCAGCCCGGGACAGAGAAGCTACGAGCAGTACTTC. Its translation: CASSPGQRSYEQYF.

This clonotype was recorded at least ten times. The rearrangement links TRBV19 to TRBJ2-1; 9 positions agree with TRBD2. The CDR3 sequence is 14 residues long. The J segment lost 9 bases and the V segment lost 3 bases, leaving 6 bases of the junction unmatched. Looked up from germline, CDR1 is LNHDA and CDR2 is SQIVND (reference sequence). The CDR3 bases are TGTGCCAGTAGTATCTCCCCGACTAGCGGTGAGCAGTTCTTC. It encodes CASSISPTSGEQFF.

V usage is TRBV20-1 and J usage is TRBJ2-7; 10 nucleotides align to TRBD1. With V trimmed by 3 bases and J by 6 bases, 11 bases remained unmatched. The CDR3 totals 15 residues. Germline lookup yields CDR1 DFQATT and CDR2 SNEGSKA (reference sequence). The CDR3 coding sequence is TGCAGTGCTAGCGCCCCGACAGGGGGCGAGGCCGAGCAGTACTTC. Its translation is CSASAPTGGEAEQYF.

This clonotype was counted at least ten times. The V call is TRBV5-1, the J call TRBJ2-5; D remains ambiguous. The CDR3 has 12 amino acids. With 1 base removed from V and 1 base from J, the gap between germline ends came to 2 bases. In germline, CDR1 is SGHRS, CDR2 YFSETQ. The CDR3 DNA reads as TGCGCCAGCAGCTTGTTCCAAGAGACCCAGTACTTC. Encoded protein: CASSLFQETQYF.

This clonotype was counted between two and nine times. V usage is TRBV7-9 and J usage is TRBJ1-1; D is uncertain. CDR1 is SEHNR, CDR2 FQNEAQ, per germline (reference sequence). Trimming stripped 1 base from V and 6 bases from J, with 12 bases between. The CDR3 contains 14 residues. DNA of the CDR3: TGTGCCAGCAGCTTAGGTTACGAGATCCCTGAAGCTTTCTTT. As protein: CASSLGYEIPEAFF.

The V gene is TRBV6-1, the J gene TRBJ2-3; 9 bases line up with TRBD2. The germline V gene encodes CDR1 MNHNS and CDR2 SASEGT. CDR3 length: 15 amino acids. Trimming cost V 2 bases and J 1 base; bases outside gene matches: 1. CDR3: CASSESSGGTDTQYF. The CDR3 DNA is TGTGCCAGCAGTGAATCTAGCGGGGGCACAGATACGCAGTATTTT.

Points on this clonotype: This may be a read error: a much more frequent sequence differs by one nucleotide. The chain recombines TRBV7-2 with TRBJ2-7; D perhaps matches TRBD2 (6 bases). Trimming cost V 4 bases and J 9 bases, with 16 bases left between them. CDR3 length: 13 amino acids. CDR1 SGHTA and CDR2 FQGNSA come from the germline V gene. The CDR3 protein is CASSSGREWGQYF. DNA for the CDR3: TGTGCCAGCAGCTCAGGACGGGAGTGGGGGCAGTACTTC.

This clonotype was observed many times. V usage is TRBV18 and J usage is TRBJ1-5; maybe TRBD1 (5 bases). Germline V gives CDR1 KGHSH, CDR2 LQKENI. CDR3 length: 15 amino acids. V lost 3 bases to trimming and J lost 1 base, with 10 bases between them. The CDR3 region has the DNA TGTGCCAGCTCACCCGGACACGACAGCAATCAGCCCCAGCATTTT. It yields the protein CASSPGHDSNQPQHF.

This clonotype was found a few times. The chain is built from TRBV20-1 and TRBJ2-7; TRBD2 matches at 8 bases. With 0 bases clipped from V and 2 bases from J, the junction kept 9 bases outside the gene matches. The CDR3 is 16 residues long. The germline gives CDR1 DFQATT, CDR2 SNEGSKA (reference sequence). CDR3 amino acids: CSARDQRTSGPYEQYF. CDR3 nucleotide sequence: TGCAGTGCTAGAGATCAAAGAACTAGCGGACCCTACGAGCAGTACTTC.

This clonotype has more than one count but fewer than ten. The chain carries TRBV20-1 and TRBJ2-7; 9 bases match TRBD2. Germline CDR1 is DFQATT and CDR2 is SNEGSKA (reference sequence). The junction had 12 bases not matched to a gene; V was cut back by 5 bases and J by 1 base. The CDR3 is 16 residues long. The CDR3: CSAQGLAGRGSYEQYF. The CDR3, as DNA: TGCAGTGCTCAGGGGCTAGCGGGAAGGGGGTCCTACGAGCAGTACTTC.

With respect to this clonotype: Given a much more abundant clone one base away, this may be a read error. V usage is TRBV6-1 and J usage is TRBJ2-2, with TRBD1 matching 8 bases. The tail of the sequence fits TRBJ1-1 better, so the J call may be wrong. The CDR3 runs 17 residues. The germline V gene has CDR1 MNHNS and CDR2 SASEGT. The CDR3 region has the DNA TGTGCCAGCAGTCACACACCCGGACAGGGATTTAACACTGGAGCTTTCTTT. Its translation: CASSHTPGQGFNTGAFF.

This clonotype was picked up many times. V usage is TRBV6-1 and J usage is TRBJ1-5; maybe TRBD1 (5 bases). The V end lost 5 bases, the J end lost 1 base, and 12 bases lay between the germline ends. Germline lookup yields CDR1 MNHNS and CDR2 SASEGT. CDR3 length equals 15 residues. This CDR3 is CASSPGVGSNQPQHF. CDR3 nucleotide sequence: TGTGCCAGCAGTCCGGGGGTAGGGAGCAATCAGCCCCAGCATTTT.

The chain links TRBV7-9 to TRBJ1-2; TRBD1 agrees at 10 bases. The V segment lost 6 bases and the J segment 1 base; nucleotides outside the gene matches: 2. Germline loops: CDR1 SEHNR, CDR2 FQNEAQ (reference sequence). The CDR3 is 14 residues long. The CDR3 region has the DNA TGTGCCAGCAGTTGGGACAGGGGTAACTATGGCTACACCTTC. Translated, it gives CASSWDRGNYGYTF.

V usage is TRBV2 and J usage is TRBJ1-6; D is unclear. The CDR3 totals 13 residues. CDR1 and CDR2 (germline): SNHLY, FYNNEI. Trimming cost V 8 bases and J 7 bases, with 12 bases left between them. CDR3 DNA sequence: TGTGCCAGCCAAAAGGGAGAGAATTCACCCCTCCACTTT. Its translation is CASQKGENSPLHF. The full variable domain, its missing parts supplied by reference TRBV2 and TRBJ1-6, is EPEVTQTPSHQVTQMGQEVILRCVPISNHLYFYWYRQILGQKVEFLVSFYNNEISEKSEIFDDQFSVERPDGSNFTLKIRSTKLEDSAMYFCASQKGENSPLHFGNGTRLTVT.

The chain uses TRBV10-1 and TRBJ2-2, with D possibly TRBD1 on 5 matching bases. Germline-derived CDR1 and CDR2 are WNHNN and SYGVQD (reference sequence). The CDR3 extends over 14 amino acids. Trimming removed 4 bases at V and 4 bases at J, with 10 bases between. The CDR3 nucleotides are TGCGCCAGCAGTGTAAACCAGGGCACCGGGGAGCTGTTTTTT. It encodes CASSVNQGTGELFF.